A selection of T cell receptor beta chains follows, all from one sample in a study of cytomegalovirus exposure and HLA in healthy donors. Data came from immunoSEQ multiplex PCR; TCRdb stores just in-frame clones and leaves some out. The sample comprises around 120,000 clones, approximately 80% of which are singletons, and under 5% rests with the top ten. The sequencing input was PBMCs. The origin of the receptors is a woman aged 25-40 years in good health and CMV-seronegative. Each CDR3 is given with its conserved first and last residue. The D gene is left open where the match is weak. Size is omitted from some rows. Given values are once, few, many or a class for expanded clones.

D	V	J	size	DNA	CDR3
TRBD1	TRBV7-6	TRBJ1-1	few	TGTGCCAGCAGCTCAGGACAGGGGGAAGGGAACACTGAAGCTTTCTTT	CASSSGQGEGNTEAFF
-	TRBV7-2	TRBJ2-2	-	TGTGCCAGCAGCTTAGCGTCCCAGGGAAACACCGGGGAGCTGTTTTTT	CASSLASQGNTGELFF
-	TRBV6-5	TRBJ2-1	-	TGTGCCAGCAGACTTTTAGCCGGCGTGGAGCAGTTCTTC	CASRLLAGVEQFF
-	TRBV2	TRBJ1-4	few	TGTGCCAGCAGGTGGGACATAAATGAAAAACTGTTTTTT	CASRWDINEKLFF
TRBD2	TRBV7-9	TRBJ2-7	-	TGTGCCAGCAGCTTAGTCCGGGAGGTCGTTGTGGAGCAGTACTTC	CASSLVREVVVEQYF
TRBD1	TRBV28	TRBJ2-2	-	TGTGCCAGCAGTCCGGGGACAGCGGAGCTGTTTTTT	CASSPGTAELFF
-	TRBV11-2	TRBJ2-3	-	TGTGCCAGCAGCTTAGATGTGGCAACCACGCAGTATTTT	CASSLDVATTQYF
-	TRBV19	TRBJ1-2	-	TGTGCCAGTACCGTCAGTGGTAACCGATATGGCTACACCTTC	CASTVSGNRYGYTF
-	TRBV4-1	TRBJ2-7	-	TGCGCCAGCAGCCAAGGAGGGCCATTGAGCGAGCAGTACTTC	CASSQGGPLSEQYF
-	TRBV6-1	TRBJ1-1	-	TGTGCCAGCAGTGATTCACGAAATGCGGGTACTTTGAACACTGAAGCTTTCTTT	CASSDSRNAGTLNTEAFF
-	TRBV6-5	TRBJ2-7	few	TGTGCCAGCAGTACCCAGGTGTCTGGCTACGAGCAGTACTTC	CASSTQVSGYEQYF
-	TRBV5-6	TRBJ1-1	-	TGTGCCAGCAGCTTTTCTGTTACTGAAGCTTTCTTT	CASSFSVTEAFF
-	TRBV10-3	TRBJ2-3	-	TGTGCCATCAGCGGAGAGAGCACAGATACGCAGTATTTT	CAISGESTDTQYF
-	TRBV11-2	TRBJ2-7	-	TGTGCCAGCAGCCGTCTATCCTCCTACGAGCAGTACTTC	CASSRLSSYEQYF
TRBD2	TRBV2	TRBJ2-1	-	TGTGCCAGCAGGGTATACGGGACTAGCGGGGTTGGGCAGTTCTTC	CASRVYGTSGVGQFF
-	TRBV6-5	TRBJ1-1	few	TGTGCCAGCAGTCAGGCTTTAACTGAAGCTTTCTTT	CASSQALTEAFF
TRBD1	TRBV5-1	TRBJ1-4	-	TGCGCCAGCAGTTCCGGGACAGGGGGTGAAAAACTGTTTTTT	CASSSGTGGEKLFF
-	TRBV5-4	TRBJ2-3	-	TGTGCCAGCAGCTTAACATACACAGATACGCAGTATTTT	CASSLTYTDTQYF
TRBD2	TRBV10-3	TRBJ2-1	-	TGTGCCATCAGTTTAGCGGGAGGGCCGGGCAATGAGCAGTTCTTC	CAISLAGGPGNEQFF
-	TRBV6-5	TRBJ1-1	-	TGTGCCAGCAGTTACTCCAGGGAGGGCACTGAAGCTTTCTTT	CASSYSREGTEAFF
-	TRBV7-9	TRBJ2-7	-	TGTACCAGCAGCTTAGCGGCAGGGGGTAGTGACGAGCAGTACTTC	CTSSLAAGGSDEQYF
TRBD2	TRBV7-2	TRBJ2-1	few	TGTGCCAGCAGCTCTCTGAGGACTAGCGGGAGTAGCGATGAGCAGTTCTTC	CASSSLRTSGSSDEQFF
-	TRBV9	TRBJ2-2	-	TGTGCCAGCAGTCTCCGGGATAGCTTGGGGACCGGGGAGCTGTTTTTT	CASSLRDSLGTGELFF
-	TRBV29-1	TRBJ2-1	-	TGCAGCGTAGGAGCGTATGAGCAGTTCTTC	CSVGAYEQFF
TRBD2	TRBV6-6	TRBJ2-1	-	TGTGCCAGCGTCGCGGGGGGGAATATCGACGAGCAGTTCTTC	CASVAGGNIDEQFF
-	TRBV5-1	TRBJ1-1	-	TGCGCCAGCAGCTTGGAGATTTTGGATGGGTCTGACGGGATGAACACTGAAGCTTTCTTT	CASSLEILDGSDGMNTEAFF
-	TRBV7-9	TRBJ2-7	once	TGTGCCAGCAGCTTCAGTTCCGTGCAGGGTAACGAGCAGTACTTC	CASSFSSVQGNEQYF
-	TRBV7-9	TRBJ1-6	-	TGTGCCAGCAGCTTCACGCGATCCTATAATTCACCCCTCCACTTT	CASSFTRSYNSPLHF
-	TRBV10-3	TRBJ2-7	-	TGTGCCATCAGTACGTCAGGCTACGAGCAGTACTTC	CAISTSGYEQYF
TRBD2	TRBV27	TRBJ2-1	once	TGTGCCAGCAGTCGACCGGGAGGAAGCGGGAGCGATGAGCAGTTCTTC	CASSRPGGSGSDEQFF
-	TRBV30	TRBJ1-1	once	TGTGCCTGGAGTGGATCGGTAAACACTGAAGCTTTCTTT	CAWSGSVNTEAFF
TRBD1	TRBV28	TRBJ2-6	-	TGTGCCAGCAGTCCAACAGGGGGCCTCTCTGGGGCCAACGTCCTGACTTTC	CASSPTGGLSGANVLTF
-	TRBV5-8	TRBJ1-5	few	TGTGCCAGCAGCTTGAGTCCGGGAATCCGCAATCAGCCCCAGCATTTT	CASSLSPGIRNQPQHF
-	TRBV7-8	TRBJ2-7	few	TGTGCCAGCAGCGTCGGTCAGGGGCCCTCCTACGAGCAGTACTTC	CASSVGQGPSYEQYF
-	TRBV9	TRBJ1-1	-	TGTGCCAGCAGCGCCCCGGACAGGAACACTGAAGCTTTCTTT	CASSAPDRNTEAFF
-	TRBV10-2	TRBJ2-7	few	TGCGCCAGCAGTGTGGCTAGACGGTACGAGCAGTACTTC	CASSVARRYEQYF
-	TRBV10-3	TRBJ1-1	-	TGTGCCACCGGTAGCAGGGGAGCCCCTGAAGCTTTCTTT	CATGSRGAPEAFF
-	TRBV6-4	TRBJ1-6	-	TGTGCCAGCAGGGACGACTTAGAATCACCCCTCCACTTT	CASRDDLESPLHF
-	TRBV19	TRBJ2-7	-	TGTGCCAGTAGTCCCGGACTGTTGAACGAGCAGTACTTC	CASSPGLLNEQYF
TRBD2	TRBV7-2	TRBJ2-1	few	TGTGCCAGCAGCTTAGCGTTAGGACTAGCGGGAGTAAATGAGCAGTTCTTC	CASSLALGLAGVNEQFF
TRBD2	TRBV7-3	TRBJ2-1	-	TGTGCCAGCAGCTTATCCAGCGGGAGGGTTAATGAGCAGTTCTTC	CASSLSSGRVNEQFF
-	TRBV28	TRBJ1-5	-	TGTGCCAGCAGTTCAGAAAACAATCAGCCCCAGCATTTT	CASSSENNQPQHF
TRBD2	TRBV6-6	TRBJ2-3	few	TGTGCCAGCAGTCAAGTAGCGGGAGAAGGTACAGATACGCAGTATTTT	CASSQVAGEGTDTQYF
-	TRBV11-2	TRBJ2-7	few	TGTGCCAGCAGATCCTTCCCAGGGACATCCTACGAGCAGTACTTC	CASRSFPGTSYEQYF
TRBD2	TRBV28	TRBJ2-4	-	TGTGCCAGCAGTCCCGTACTAGCGGGGATGGGAGCCAAAAACATTCAGTACTTC	CASSPVLAGMGAKNIQYF
-	TRBV5-6	TRBJ2-5	-	TGTGCCAGCAGCTTGTACAGGGCCGACACTTTGGGAGAGACCCAGTACTTC	CASSLYRADTLGETQYF
TRBD1	TRBV28	TRBJ1-1	-	TGTGCCAGCAGTCCGCACGTGGGACAGGGGGACACTGAAGCTTTCTTT	CASSPHVGQGDTEAFF
TRBD2	TRBV7-9	TRBJ2-7	-	TGTTCCAGCAGCTTAGCCGGGACTAGATATTTTTTC	CSSSLAGTRYFF
-	TRBV6-1	TRBJ2-7	-	TGTGCCAGCAGTGGTTATAGGGGGGGACTCTCCTACGAGCAGTACTTC	CASSGYRGGLSYEQYF
-	TRBV30	TRBJ2-7	-	TGTGCCTGGAGTGGAGGGTACGGGCAGTACTTC	CAWSGGYGQYF
-	TRBV7-2	TRBJ2-1	-	TGTGCCAGCAGCTTAGTCGGTAGCAACTATGAGCAGTTCTTC	CASSLVGSNYEQFF
-	TRBV10-3	TRBJ2-7	-	TGTGCCATCACTGGGACACACGACCCCTACGAGCAGTACTTC	CAITGTHDPYEQYF
-	TRBV5-4	TRBJ1-1	-	TGTGCCAGCAGCTCCCTTTTAGGGGGGGACACTGAAGCTTTCTTT	CASSSLLGGDTEAFF